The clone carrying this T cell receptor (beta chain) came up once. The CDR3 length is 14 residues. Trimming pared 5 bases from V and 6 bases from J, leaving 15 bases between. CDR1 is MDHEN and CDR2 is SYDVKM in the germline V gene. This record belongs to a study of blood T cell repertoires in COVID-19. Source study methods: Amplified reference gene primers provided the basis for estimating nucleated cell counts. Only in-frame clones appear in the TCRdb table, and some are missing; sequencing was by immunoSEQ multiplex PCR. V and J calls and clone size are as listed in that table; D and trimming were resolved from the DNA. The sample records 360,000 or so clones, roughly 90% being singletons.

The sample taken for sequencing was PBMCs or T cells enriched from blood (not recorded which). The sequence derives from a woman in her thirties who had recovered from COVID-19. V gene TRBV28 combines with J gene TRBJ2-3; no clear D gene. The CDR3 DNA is TGTGCCAGCAGTCCATCCAGGCACACGGATACGCAGTATTTT. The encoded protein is CASSPSRHTDTQYF. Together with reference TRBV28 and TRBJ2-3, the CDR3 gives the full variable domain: DVKVTQSSRYLVKRTGEKVFLECVQDMDHENMFWYRQDPGLGLRLIYFSYDVKMKEKGDIPEGYSVSREKKERFSLILESASTNQTSMYLCASSPSRHTDTQYFGPGTRLTVL.